Sequencing of this TCR beta chain was carried out in a study of T cell responses to AZD1222 COVID-19 vaccine (dated by TCRdb to the early 2020s). In terms of the full investigation: Because spike-specific TCR depth and breadth did not differ between the two schedules, AZD1222 recipients who got a second dose at roughly 4 weeks were pooled with those who got a second dose at roughly 12 weeks. Trial participants were enrolled by age into subgroups of 18-55, 56-69 and 70-plus years, and around 140, 26 and 57 TCR-sequenced participants, respectively, were included in these subgroups. TCR sequencing was performed for approximately 240 trial participants, of whom some 200 were given two doses of AZD1222 and some 26 were given two doses of MenACWY control vaccine. Study-wide conclusions, independent of this receptor: A significant rise in spike-specific TCR breadth and depth was observed after two AZD1222 doses relative to day 0 and relative to MenACWY recipients. Participants were mostly white British, with more females than males. The authors suggested clonal diversity may have been underestimated. Conclusions about previously exposed vaccinees are limited, since just five to seven AZD1222 recipients were seropositive for SARS-CoV-2 at baseline. Because no day 14 peak-response samples were available, the repertoires could be characterized only after the peak T cell response. In the small 56-69-year group, the increase in depth fell short of significance, most likely because of low power. Reportedly, close to half of the unique spike-specific TCRs recognized epitopes lying outside the regions that are mutated in the B.1.351 and B.1.1.7 variants. The whole spike protein was spanned by vaccine-associated CD4 TCRs, and dominant responses were seen in regions 160-218 and 743-854.

In regard to this clone: Its antigen is still unknown. No clone much larger than this one lies a single base away; base qualities are absent.

What this sample's time point label stands for: baseline before first vaccination. Samples from vaccinated people were obtained from the UK trials COV001 and COV002, which included a single-blind randomized controlled phase 2/3 trial of AZD1222 (ChAdOx1 nCoV-19) in healthy adults. For TCRbeta chain sequencing, PBMC samples from trial participants were taken at day 0 and at day 28 after the second dose. The CDR3 regions of human TCRbeta chains were analyzed by immunosequencing. From the authors' description of their analysis: TCRs in the repertoires were matched against a reference library of SARS-CoV-2-specific TCRs that had been generated with the MIRA antigen-specificity platform. Breadth meant the fraction of unique TCRs that were SARS-CoV-2-associated, whereas depth meant the fraction of total T cells that were SARS-CoV-2-associated. Using the MIRA data, each spike-specific TCR was mapped to the spike region that the TCR reacts to and placed in a CD4 or CD8 class. Log10-transformed breadth and depth values were compared by one-way ANOVA with Sidak's multiple comparisons tests. Imported from immuneACCESS, the table was reduced by TCRdb to in-frame sequences with V and J called. These copies leave out some clones; in studies compared against another copy, an unresolved V gene accounts for under half, and the cause of the remainder is not known. The V and J calls and clone size come from that table; D and trimming were worked out from the DNA. The sample records over 65,000 clones, about 87% of which are singletons. The ten largest clones capture roughly 5.6% of the sample.

The CDR3, cysteine through phenylalanine, is 15 amino acids long. Just the 45-base CDR3 DNA is kept, in frame starting at base 1. The specimen comprised peripheral blood, sampled on day 0 of AZD1222 vaccination. The sequence came from an adult in good health. In this chain, TRBV21-1 is recombined with TRBJ2-7; TRBD2, the D gene given by the table, was not confirmed from the DNA. TRBV21-1 is labeled a pseudogene. The nucleotide sequence reads as follows: TGTGCCAGCCCCTATTTTCTGGAGAGCTCCTACGAGCAGTACTTC. The resulting protein is CASPYFLESSYEQYF.